This TCR beta chain was recovered during a study of shared clonotypes between healthy human individuals. Participating donors were healthy, HIV-negative adults free of recent acute infections or vaccinations. A CD45RA-negative memory subset and a CD45RA+ naive subset were separated from the CD4+ cells. The protocol was immunoSEQ multiplex PCR, while the TCRdb copy is restricted to in-frame clones and leaves out a portion. The profile shows about 1 million clones, about 77% of them singletons. Trimming took off 3 bases at V and 9 bases at J, with 9 bases between the two ends. The germline CDR1 and CDR2 sequences are WSHSY and SAAADI. The CDR3 has 12 residues.

The chain is built from TRBV10-2 and TRBJ2-1; D is possibly TRBD1 (6 bases). The specimen was memory CD4+ T cells sorted from blood. Subset denoted: CD45RA-negative fraction. This clonotype originated in a man aged 18 to 29 in good health. This CDR3 reads CASSDQGSEQFF. The CDR3 coding sequence is TGCGCCAGCAGTGACCAGGGGAGTGAGCAGTTCTTC.